Presented here are 11 T cell receptor beta chains from one specimen sequenced in a study of Graves' ophthalmopathy and Graves' hyperthyroidism (dated by TCRdb to between 2018 and 2020). The listed sequencing device is Illumina HiSeq 2000. TCR beta CDR3 regions were amplified from RNA transcripts for repertoire sequencing. The first round was an RT-PCR using HTBI primers with the Qiagen OneStep RT-PCR kit, and this first round was followed by a second-round multiplex PCR, then size selection and purification. TCRdb reanalyzed the raw reads on its own, using fastp at Q25 for trimming and MiXCR for clone calling, and kept in-frame beta chains. Records with the same CDR3 protein are collapsed into one entry carrying the most frequent genes and DNA. The sample data list some 160,000 distinct CDR3 sequences, and under 45% of these were observed just once. Together, the top ten hold about 9.5% of the sample.

The sequenced sample consisted of peripheral blood. All receptors derive from a man younger than 45 with Graves' ophthalmopathy. Donor details come from another sample of the same person, matched by shared clones.

The gene calls are TRBV20-1 and TRBJ1-2; unclear D gene. Trimming took 0 bases from V and 4 from J, leaving 12 bases between them. Germline V lookup: CDR1 DFQATT, CDR2 SNEGSKA (reference sequence). The CDR3 has 14 residues. CDR3 nucleotide sequence: TGCAGTGCTAGAGATAGCAGCGCAGCCTATGGCTACACCTTC. This sequence encodes CSARDSSAAYGYTF.

This clonotype has at least ten counts. The rearrangement joins TRBV20-1 to TRBJ2-7; 9 bases map to TRBD1. Germline trimming cut 3 bases from V and 3 bases from J; bases unmatched to any gene: 6. CDR3 length equals 14 residues. CDR1 is DFQATT and CDR2 is SNEGSKA in the germline V gene (reference sequence). The CDR3 here is CSASLGQGGYEQYF. CDR3 bases: TGCAGTGCTAGTCTGGGACAGGGAGGCTACGAGCAGTACTTC.

This clonotype was counted at least ten times. The J gene is TRBJ1-1, the V gene TRBV10-3, with D perhaps matching TRBD1 (5 bases). Trimming shortened V by 4 bases and J by 6 bases, and 9 bases separated the two germline ends. The CDR3 has 12 amino acids. In germline, CDR1 is ENHRY, CDR2 SYGVKD. CDR3 DNA: TGTGCCATCAGTGCCCAGGGCGCTGAAGCTTTCTTT. Its protein is CAISAQGAEAFF.

There are many counts of this clonotype. The rearrangement uses TRBV6-1 and TRBJ1-2; D is unresolved. Per germline, CDR1 MNHNS and CDR2 SASEGT. This CDR3 has 15 residues. The V end lost 4 bases, the J end lost 4 bases, and 16 bases lay between the germline ends. The CDR3 DNA is TGTGCCAGCAGTGGAGCACCCGTTTGGGTCTATGGCTACACCTTC. It specifies CASSGAPVWVYGYTF.

In its sample, this clonotype was seen many times. The genes are TRBV4-1 and TRBJ2-7, with 11 bases aligning to TRBD1. V gave up 1 base and J gave up 7 bases; unmatched junction bases: 6. Per the germline V gene, CDR1 is MGHRA and CDR2 is YSYEKL. The CDR3 sequence is 15 residues long. CDR3 DNA sequence: TGCGCCAGCAGCCAAGTAGGACAGGGGGCGCGGGAGCAGTACTTC. It specifies CASSQVGQGAREQYF.

This chain uses TRBV6-1 with TRBJ2-2; D call uncertain. The CDR3 contains 12 residues. V was clipped by 6 bases and J by 5 bases, with 7 bases between them. The V gene's germline CDR1 is MNHNS and CDR2 SASEGT. CDR3 bases: TGTGCCAGCAGAGACATGACCGGGGAGCTGTTTTTT. Protein: CASRDMTGELFF.

This clonotype was seen many times. The chain has TRBV14 and TRBJ1-1; 9 nucleotides match TRBD1. Per germline, CDR1 SGHDN and CDR2 FVKESK. V dropped 1 base and J dropped 4; count of bases not matched to a gene: 4. CDR3 size: 15 residues. The CDR3 loop is CASSQGWGQGTEAFF. Written as DNA, the CDR3 is TGTGCCAGCAGCCAAGGGTGGGGACAGGGCACTGAAGCTTTCTTT.

The chain carries TRBV6-2 or TRBV6-3 and TRBJ2-5, with TRBD2 identical over 12 bases. V lost 5 bases, J lost 4 bases, and 5 bases stayed unmatched. The CDR3 is 15 residues long. Per the germline V gene, CDR1 is MNHEY and CDR2 is SVGEGT. CDR3 protein: CASSMGLAGGETQYF. CDR3 coding DNA: TGTGCCAGCAGTATGGGACTAGCGGGTGGAGAGACCCAGTACTTC.

In its sample, this clonotype was seen a few times. The rearrangement uses TRBV19 and TRBJ1-5; 9 nucleotides align to TRBD1. The CDR3 sequence is 15 residues long. With 6 bases clipped from V and 7 bases from J, the junction kept 10 bases outside the gene matches. In germline, CDR1 is LNHDA, CDR2 SQIVND (reference sequence). CDR3 protein: CASREGQGPLQPQHF. DNA of the CDR3: TGTGCCAGTAGGGAGGGACAGGGACCCCTGCAGCCCCAGCATTTT.

This clonotype was seen a few times. The chain employs TRBV6-1 and TRBJ2-7, with D possibly matching TRBD1 (6 bases). V was trimmed by 9 bases and J by 5 bases, leaving 20 bases between them. This CDR3 contains 14 residues. Germline values: CDR1 MNHNS, CDR2 SASEGT. This CDR3 is CASNRDKGNHEQYF. CDR3 coding DNA: TGTGCCAGTAATCGGGACAAGGGGAACCACGAGCAGTACTTC.

The genes are TRBV6-2 or TRBV6-3 and TRBJ2-7; D not certain. The length of the CDR3 is 12 residues. V shed 2 bases and J shed 3 bases, with 5 bases lying between them. From germline, CDR1 is MNHEY and CDR2 SVGEGT. This CDR3 reads CASSYEGYEQYF. The CDR3 DNA reads TGTGCCAGCAGTTACGAAGGCTACGAGCAGTACTTC.